Sequencing of this TCR beta chain was carried out in a study of CD8 T cells in ankylosing spondylitis. Findings and limits, study-wide: Researchers report that disease-linked clones proved CD8+ and relatively rare in peripheral blood. Reported data indicate significant enrichment of disease-linked clones within matched ankylosing spondylitis synovial fluid. Characteristic, it appeared, of ankylosing spondylitis blood was a TCR beta motif of 7 or 8 highly homologous variants.

A quantitative 5'-RACE method, one with molecular barcodes, was used to make TCR beta libraries. TCRdb passed the 5' RACE reads through MiXCR, listing each CDR3 protein once. The sample shows fewer than 550,000 distinct CDR3 sequences, about 5.4% of them seen only once. In germline, CDR1 is SGHRS, CDR2 YFSETQ. Trimming pared 0 bases from V and 7 bases from J, leaving 13 bases between. This CDR3 has 14 residues. This clonotype came up a few times. As yet, its antigen is unknown. The receptor was derived from a male donor with ankylosing spondylitis. The sample taken for sequencing was blood, either unsorted or a sorted T cell fraction (not recorded which). V usage is TRBV5-1 and J usage is TRBJ1-2, with D maybe TRBD1 (5 bases). The CDR3 sequence is CASSLAGTAGGYTF. The CDR3 bases are TGCGCCAGCAGCTTGGCCGGGACGGCGGGTGGCTACACCTTC.